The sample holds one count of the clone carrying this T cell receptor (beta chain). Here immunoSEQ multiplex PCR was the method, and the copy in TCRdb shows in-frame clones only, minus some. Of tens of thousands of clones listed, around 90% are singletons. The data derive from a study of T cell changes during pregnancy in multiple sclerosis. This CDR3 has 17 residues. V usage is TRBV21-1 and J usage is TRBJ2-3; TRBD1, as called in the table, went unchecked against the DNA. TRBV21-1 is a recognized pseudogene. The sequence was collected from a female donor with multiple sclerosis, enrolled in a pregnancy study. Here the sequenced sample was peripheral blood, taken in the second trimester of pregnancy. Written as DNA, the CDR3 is TGTGCCACCGAGAAATTGGGACAGACCCCTAGCACAGATACGCAGTATTTT. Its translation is CATEKLGQTPSTDTQYF.